The 18 T cell receptor beta chains given below trace back to one sample, sequenced in a study of cytomegalovirus exposure and HLA in healthy donors. With 60 Vbeta and 13 Jbeta primers, the PCR was carried out. The table came from immunoSEQ multiplex PCR; TCRdb's copy has only in-frame clones and leaves some out. This listing includes 45,000 or so clones. Sequencing used PBMCs. These receptors all stem from a male donor in good health and CMV-seronegative.

J is TRBJ2-2 and V is TRBV19; D unclear. The length of the CDR3 is 13 residues. The germline V and J ends were trimmed by 11 bases and 1 base, with 11 bases remaining between them. The germline V gene encodes CDR1 LNHDA and CDR2 SQIVND (reference sequence). CDR3 sequence reads: CASAPGNTGELFF. CDR3 DNA sequence: TGTGCCTCCGCCCCGGGGAACACCGGGGAGCTGTTTTTT.

The rearrangement links TRBV9 to TRBJ2-7, with TRBD2 identical over 8 bases. The CDR3 has 15 amino acids. In germline, CDR1 is SGDLS, CDR2 YYNGEE. Trimming removed 0 bases from V and 6 bases from J; junction bases left unmatched: 8. CDR3: CASSVGPGGPSEQYF. CDR3 bases: TGTGCCAGCAGCGTAGGTCCGGGAGGGCCGTCCGAGCAGTACTTC.

The chain employs TRBV5-4 and TRBJ2-3, with 7 bases matching TRBD2. Germline V gene data show CDR1 as SGHNT and CDR2 as YYREEE (reference sequence). The CDR3 loop spans 16 amino acids. V gave up 1 base and J gave up 2 bases; unmatched junction bases: 7. In DNA, the CDR3 is TGTGCCAGCAGCTTGCTGACTAGCCTCCCCACAGATACGCAGTATTTT. Encoded protein: CASSLLTSLPTDTQYF.

The rearrangement uses TRBV7-8 and TRBJ1-5; possibly TRBD1 for D (6 bases). Trimming removed 8 bases from V and 1 base from J, with 18 bases in between. The CDR3 contains 16 residues. The V gene's germline CDR1 is SGHVS and CDR2 FQNEAQ. The CDR3 nucleotides are TGTGCCAGCTCCCAGGGGCAGGGGTTAAGCAATCAGCCCCAGCATTTT. Amino acids: CASSQGQGLSNQPQHF.

The chain has TRBV6-5 and TRBJ2-7; 10 bases are shared with TRBD1. Germline assignment: CDR1 MNHEY and CDR2 SVGAGI. The CDR3 sequence is 16 residues long. Trimming removed 4 bases from V and 3 bases from J; junction bases left unmatched: 9. CDR3: CASSSTGTGAFYEQYF. CDR3 bases: TGTGCCAGCAGTTCCACCGGGACAGGGGCCTTCTACGAGCAGTACTTC.

This chain joins TRBV5-4 and TRBJ2-2, with 8 bases fitting TRBD2. After removal of 2 bases from V and 6 bases from J, the junction contained 6 bases not matched to a gene. The germline CDR1 and CDR2 sequences are SGHNT and YYREEE (reference sequence). The CDR3 extends over 15 amino acids. This CDR3 reads CASSLLTGGAGELFF. CDR3 DNA: TGTGCCAGCAGCTTACTGACGGGGGGGGCCGGGGAGCTGTTTTTT. Drawing the rest from reference TRBV5-4 and TRBJ2-2, the complete variable domain is ETGVTQSPTHLIKTRGQQVTLRCSSQSGHNTVSWYQQALGQGPQFIFQYYREEENGRGNFPPRFSGLQFPNYSSELNVNALELDDSALYLCASSLLTGGAGELFFGEGSRLTVL.

The chain recombines TRBV18 with TRBJ2-7; 7 bases agree with TRBD2. Germline V lookup: CDR1 KGHSH, CDR2 LQKENI. Trimming took 6 bases from V and 7 from J; bases not matched to a gene: 12. This CDR3 is 14 amino acids long. CDR3 region: CASSRERGGGEQYF. The CDR3 DNA sequence: TGTGCCAGCTCGCGGGAACGGGGCGGGGGTGAGCAGTACTTC.

The chain has TRBV7-2 and TRBJ2-2, with D unresolved. The germline V gene has CDR1 SGHTA and CDR2 FQGNSA. Trimming removed 1 base at V and 6 bases at J, with 9 bases between. The CDR3 has 14 amino acids. The DNA of the CDR3 is TGTGCCAGCAGCTTAGGAGGAATGCCCGGGGAGCTGTTTTTT. This sequence encodes CASSLGGMPGELFF.

The chain carries TRBV6-6 and TRBJ2-1; 8 bases map to TRBD1. Losses at the gene ends were 6 bases for V and 0 bases for J; bases not matched to a gene: 4. The CDR3 has 15 amino acids. Per germline, CDR1 MNHNY and CDR2 SVGAGI (reference sequence). CDR3 region: CASRNTGGSYNEQFF. The CDR3 DNA sequence: TGTGCCAGCAGGAATACAGGGGGCTCCTACAATGAGCAGTTCTTC.

V and J are TRBV4-1 and TRBJ2-5, with a possible D match to TRBD1 (6 bases). The J call may be faulty, since TRBJ2-7 better matches the DNA end. The CDR3 length is 14 residues. CDR1 is MGHRA and CDR2 is YSYEKL in the germline V gene. The CDR3 reads CASSRRQEPYEQYF. CDR3 bases: TGCGCCAGCAGCCGTCGACAGGAACCCTACGAGCAGTACTTC.

V gene TRBV9 combines with J gene TRBJ2-1; TRBD2 agrees at 14 bases. The CDR3 has 18 amino acids. Germline values: CDR1 SGDLS, CDR2 YYNGEE. V lost 4 bases to trimming and J lost 0 bases; unmatched junction nucleotides: 6. CDR3: CASSPLTSGRASYNEQFF. In DNA form, the CDR3 reads TGTGCCAGCAGCCCCTTGACTAGCGGGAGGGCCTCCTACAATGAGCAGTTCTTC.

The V gene is TRBV4-1, the J gene TRBJ2-7; 9 positions match TRBD2. CDR3 length: 17 residues. J lost 5 bases, V lost 0 bases, and 11 bases had no gene match. The V gene's germline CDR1 is MGHRA and CDR2 YSYEKL. CDR3 DNA: TGCGCCAGCAGCCAAGATTGGGGGACTAGCTCTGCCGACGAGCAGTACTTC. Its translation: CASSQDWGTSSADEQYF.

The chain uses TRBV5-1 and TRBJ2-5; D unresolved. V lost 4 bases and J 5 bases, leaving 9 bases between the germline ends. The CDR3 loop spans 12 amino acids. Germline-derived CDR1 and CDR2 are SGHRS and YFSETQ. CDR3 amino acids: CASSLVKETQYF. For the CDR3, the DNA is TGCGCCAGCAGCCTAGTAAAGGAGACCCAGTACTTC.

V usage is TRBV18 and J usage is TRBJ1-1; no definite D call. The CDR3 has 12 amino acids. V was trimmed by 6 bases and J by 4 bases, leaving 9 bases between them. From germline, CDR1 is KGHSH and CDR2 LQKENI. This CDR3 reads CASSTIGTEAFF. The CDR3 DNA sequence: TGTGCCAGCTCTACCATCGGCACTGAAGCTTTCTTT.

The chain is built from TRBV7-2 and TRBJ2-1; D is possibly TRBD2 (5 bases). The germline V and J ends were trimmed by 1 base and 7 bases, with 17 bases remaining between them. Per the germline V gene, CDR1 is SGHTA and CDR2 is FQGNSA. The CDR3 length is 16 residues. The CDR3 DNA is TGTGCCAGCAGCTTAGTCCTAGCCGGGCTAGGAAATGAGCAGTTCTTC. It specifies CASSLVLAGLGNEQFF.

The rearrangement uses TRBV6-4 and TRBJ2-3; TRBD2 aligns across 8 bases. The CDR3 has 14 residues. Germline loops: CDR1 MRHNA, CDR2 SNTAGT. The V segment lost 2 bases and the J segment 4 bases; nucleotides outside the gene matches: 2. CDR3 sequence: CASSDSGSADTQYF. In DNA form, the CDR3 reads TGTGCCAGCAGTGACAGCGGGAGTGCAGATACGCAGTATTTT.

CDR3 coding DNA: TGTGCCAGCAGTGTCGCCGGAGTCCAAGAGACCCAGTACTTC. Translated: CASSVAGVQETQYF. This rearrangement joins TRBV2 to TRBJ2-5, with unresolved D. The CDR3 loop spans 14 amino acids. The V end lost 4 bases, the J end lost 1 base, and 10 bases lay between the germline ends. Germline V lookup: CDR1 SNHLY, CDR2 FYNNEI.

The chain uses TRBV7-8 and TRBJ1-5; the D gene is possibly TRBD1 (5 bases). This CDR3 contains 13 residues. Trimming stripped 1 base from V and 5 bases from J, with 6 bases between. Per the germline V gene, CDR1 is SGHVS and CDR2 is FQNEAQ. Here the CDR3 reads CASSLGGDQPQHF. The DNA of the CDR3 is TGTGCCAGCAGCTTAGGGGGGGATCAGCCCCAGCATTTT.